These 28 T cell receptor beta chains were all obtained from the same sample, sequenced in a study of blood T cell repertoires in COVID-19. Method: immunoSEQ multiplex PCR; TCRdb's copy keeps in-frame clones and lacks some. In the table there are fewer than 150,000 clones, approximately 84% of which are singletons. The sequencing input was peripheral blood. These TCRs come from a man in his fifties or sixties with acute or convalescent COVID-19.

This clone has a single count. The chain is built from TRBV10-3 and TRBJ2-1; 9 bases fit TRBD2. Per the germline V gene, CDR1 is ENHRY and CDR2 is SYGVKD. This CDR3 is built from 14 residues. V trimming: 4 bases; J trimming: 9 bases; junction bases outside the gene matches: 7. The CDR3 nucleotides read TGTGCCATCAGTGTTGCGGGGGGGAAAGGTGAGCAGTTCTTC. Protein: CAISVAGGKGEQFF.

V usage is TRBV2 and J usage is TRBJ2-2; D remains ambiguous. The CDR3 extends over 15 amino acids. Germline V gene lookup returns CDR1 SNHLY and CDR2 FYNNEI. Trimming took off 0 bases at V and 3 bases at J, with 8 bases between the two ends. The CDR3 nucleotides read TGTGCCAGCAGTGAAGCACGCGCGGACACCGGGGAGCTGTTTTTT. Protein sequence: CASSEARADTGELFF.

The chain is built from TRBV5-4 and TRBJ1-1; D not resolved. The CDR3 sequence is 13 residues long. Germline V gene data show CDR1 as SGHNT and CDR2 as YYREEE (reference sequence). The germline V and J ends were trimmed by 0 bases and 4 bases, with 7 bases remaining between them. The CDR3 region is CASSLGPGTEAFF. CDR3 in DNA: TGTGCCAGCAGCTTGGGTCCAGGCACTGAAGCTTTCTTT. The whole variable domain, remainder taken from reference TRBV5-4 and TRBJ1-1, is ETGVTQSPTHLIKTRGQQVTLRCSSQSGHNTVSWYQQALGQGPQFIFQYYREEENGRGNFPPRFSGLQFPNYSSELNVNALELDDSALYLCASSLGPGTEAFFGQGTRLTVV.

The V call is TRBV5-4, the J call TRBJ1-2, with unresolved D. CDR3 length equals 15 residues. V was shortened by 4 bases and J by 4 bases, with 17 bases between the two germline ends. Germline values: CDR1 SGHNT, CDR2 YYREEE (reference sequence). DNA for the CDR3: TGTGCCAGCAGCCACAGATCACGGGAGTTCTATGGCTACACCTTC. Translating gives CASSHRSREFYGYTF.

This rearrangement joins TRBV19 to TRBJ1-6, with 8 bases matching TRBD1. The trim removed 3 bases at V and 9 bases at J, leaving 10 bases unmatched. The CDR3 runs 16 residues. The germline V gene encodes CDR1 LNHDA and CDR2 SQIVND (reference sequence). The CDR3 loop reads CASSMGDRTASSPLHF. The CDR3 region has the DNA TGTGCCAGTAGTATGGGGGACAGGACGGCCTCTTCACCCCTCCACTTT.

The genes are TRBV3-1 (or the pseudogene TRBV3-2) and TRBJ1-2; D may be TRBD1 (6 bases). The CDR3 is made up of 15 amino acids. V was shortened by 0 bases and J by 4 bases, with 12 bases between the two germline ends. The germline V gene encodes CDR1 LGHDT and CDR2 YNNKEL (reference sequence). In DNA form, the CDR3 reads TGTGCCAGCAGCCAAGACGGACAGATACCCTATGGCTACACCTTC. Translation: CASSQDGQIPYGYTF.

V and J are TRBV11-2 and TRBJ1-1; D is unresolved. The germline CDR1 and CDR2 sequences are SGHAT and FQNNGV. The CDR3 covers 14 residues. The V and J ends lost 3 bases and 1 base respectively, with 9 bases between them. CDR3: CASSFRGENTEAFF. The DNA for the CDR3 is TGTGCCAGCAGCTTTCGAGGTGAGAACACTGAAGCTTTCTTT.

The rearrangement uses TRBV30 and TRBJ1-1, with 8 bases aligning to TRBD1. The CDR3 extends over 16 amino acids. V trimming: 0 bases; J trimming: 5 bases; junction bases outside the gene matches: 11. CDR1 and CDR2 from the germline V gene are GTSNPN and SVGIG (reference sequence). The CDR3 DNA follows: TGTGCCTGGAGTGTACGAAGAGGGCAGGGGGCAACTGAAGCTTTCTTT. Translated, it gives CAWSVRRGQGATEAFF.

V gene TRBV6-1 combines with J gene TRBJ1-2, with TRBD1 identical over 7 bases. V was pared by 0 bases and J by 10 bases, with 5 bases of the junction left unmatched. The V gene's germline CDR1 is MNHNS and CDR2 SASEGT. The CDR3 loop spans 13 amino acids. The CDR3 is CASSEAWDSHYTF. The CDR3 DNA is TGTGCCAGCAGTGAAGCTTGGGACAGTCACTACACCTTC.

The chain carries TRBV27 and TRBJ1-5; TRBD1 aligns across 7 bases. The length of the CDR3 is 16 residues. After removal of 5 bases from V and 2 bases from J, the junction contained 9 bases not matched to a gene. CDR1 MNHEY and CDR2 SMNVEV come from the germline V gene (reference sequence). The CDR3 region is CASSPNRGRGNQPQHF. The DNA of the CDR3 is TGTGCCAGCAGTCCAAACAGGGGAAGAGGCAATCAGCCCCAGCATTTT.

The J gene is TRBJ1-6, the V gene TRBV15, with 7 bases lining up with TRBD1. CDR1 and CDR2 from the germline V gene are LNHNV and YYDKDF (reference sequence). The CDR3 extends over 16 amino acids. The J segment lost 6 bases and the V segment lost 0 bases, leaving 5 bases of the junction unmatched. The CDR3 DNA reads TGTGCCACCAGCAGAGATCCCGGGACAGCTAATTCACCCCTCCACTTT. Amino acid sequence: CATSRDPGTANSPLHF.

The CDR3 loop is CASSYQRGGNEQFF. CDR3 sequence (DNA): TGTGCCAGCAGTTACCAGCGGGGGGGAAATGAGCAGTTCTTC. The chain carries TRBV6-2 or TRBV6-3 and TRBJ2-1; 10 positions match TRBD2. The CDR3 spans 14 residues. Looked up from germline, CDR1 is MNHEY and CDR2 is SVGEGT. Unmatched junction bases numbered 2, after V lost 2 bases and J lost 7 bases.

V usage is TRBV30 and J usage is TRBJ1-2; D is unresolved. This CDR3 is 14 amino acids long. In germline, CDR1 is GTSNPN, CDR2 SVGIG (reference sequence). Trimming took off 0 bases at V and 7 bases at J, with 15 bases between the two ends. In nucleotides, the CDR3 is TGTGCCTGGAGTGTACTTCCTTCACGGGGTGGCTACACCTTC. Its protein is CAWSVLPSRGGYTF.

The DNA of the CDR3 is TGTGCCAGCGGGGCGACAGGTTATGGCTACACCTTC. Its protein is CASGATGYGYTF. The chain recombines TRBV9 with TRBJ1-2; possibly TRBD1 for D (6 bases). This CDR3 region has 12 residues. The V gene lost 7 bases and the J gene lost 5 bases, with 12 bases spanning the gap. CDR1 is SGDLS, CDR2 YYNGEE, per germline.

The chain combines TRBV2 with TRBJ1-2; 8 positions match TRBD1. The CDR3 covers 13 residues. Germline V gene sequence: CDR1 SNHLY, CDR2 FYNNEI. V shed 3 bases and J 7 bases; nucleotides not matched to a gene: 4. CDR3 DNA: TGTGCCAGCAGTGAGTGGACAGGGTCTGGCTACACCTTC. Protein sequence: CASSEWTGSGYTF. The full variable domain, in which reference TRBV2 and TRBJ1-2 provide the parts outside the CDR3, is EPEVTQTPSHQVTQMGQEVILRCVPISNHLYFYWYRQILGQKVEFLVSFYNNEISEKSEIFDDQFSVERPDGSNFTLKIRSTKLEDSAMYFCASSEWTGSGYTFGSGTRLTVV.

The chain links TRBV6-5 to TRBJ1-5; 7 bases map to TRBD1. The junction had 7 bases not matched to a gene; V was cut back by 8 bases and J by 3 bases. CDR1 is MNHEY, CDR2 SVGAGI, per germline. There are 14 residues in the CDR3. This CDR3 reads CASLRGGPNQPQHF. CDR3 coding DNA: TGTGCCAGCCTTCGAGGGGGCCCCAATCAGCCCCAGCATTTT.

J is TRBJ2-7 and V is TRBV30, with TRBD2 as a possible D gene (6 bases). CDR3 length: 14 residues. V was cut by 0 bases and J by 3 bases, with 12 bases left in between. Germline CDR1 is GTSNPN and CDR2 is SVGIG (reference sequence). The CDR3 nucleotides read TGTGCCTGGAGTGTATTTGGGACTGGCTACGAGCAGTACTTC. Its translation: CAWSVFGTGYEQYF.

The chain uses TRBV6-1 and TRBJ1-5, with 9 nucleotides matching TRBD1. Trimming took 3 bases from V and 2 from J; bases not matched to a gene: 2. From germline, CDR1 is MNHNS and CDR2 SASEGT. The CDR3 contains 15 residues. In DNA, the CDR3 is TGTGCCAGCAGTGATACAGGGGGCGGCAATCAGCCCCAGCATTTT. Its translation is CASSDTGGGNQPQHF.

The chain carries TRBV3-1 (or the pseudogene TRBV3-2) and TRBJ2-1; 12 bases fit TRBD2. Losses at the gene ends were 0 bases for V and 8 bases for J; bases not matched to a gene: 5. The CDR3 runs 16 residues. From germline, CDR1 is LGHDT and CDR2 YNNKEL (reference sequence). The CDR3 DNA is TGTGCCAGCAGCCAAGAGCGGACTAGCGGGGCCGATGAGCAGTTCTTC. Its translation is CASSQERTSGADEQFF.

The chain recombines TRBV6-5 with TRBJ2-3; 9 nucleotides match TRBD1. The junction had 5 bases not matched to a gene; V was cut back by 6 bases and J by 4 bases. This CDR3 comprises 14 residues. CDR1 MNHEY and CDR2 SVGAGI come from the germline V gene. CDR3 bases: TGTGCCAGCAGAAACAGGGGGCGGGCAGATACGCAGTATTTT. As protein: CASRNRGRADTQYF.

This chain links TRBV6-4 with TRBJ2-3, with 9 nucleotides matching TRBD2. J was trimmed by 0 bases and V by 6 bases; bases with no gene match: 4. CDR3 length: 15 amino acids. The germline CDR1 and CDR2 sequences are MRHNA and SNTAGT. The chain's CDR3 is CASSSLAGSTDTQYF. CDR3 sequence (DNA): TGTGCCAGCAGCTCTCTAGCGGGGAGCACAGATACGCAGTATTTT.

This chain joins TRBV28 and TRBJ1-2; D possibly corresponds to TRBD1 (6 bases). The V end was cut by 6 bases, the J end by 4 bases, with 12 bases between. Germline values: CDR1 MDHEN, CDR2 SYDVKM. CDR3 length: 13 amino acids. CDR3 bases: TGTGCCAGCAGAACAGGGCCAGGCTATGGCTACACCTTC. Protein: CASRTGPGYGYTF.

This clone was seen only a few times. An end of the junction does not agree with germline; a read error may underlie this. The chain carries TRBV2 and TRBJ1-4; a weak D match, TRBD1 (6 bases). CDR3 length equals 11 residues. Per germline, CDR1 SNHLY and CDR2 FYNNEI. The CDR3 loop reads CASGGVRDMRF. CDR3 nucleotide sequence: TGTGCCAGCGGGGGGGTCCGGGACATGAGATTT.

This rearrangement joins TRBV5-1 to TRBJ2-3; D is ambiguous. Germline V gene sequence: CDR1 SGHRS, CDR2 YFSETQ. Trimming stripped 0 bases from V and 2 bases from J, with 16 bases between. The CDR3 is made up of 17 amino acids. CDR3 sequence (DNA): TGCGCCAGCAGCTTGGGAAGAACAAACAGCCACACAGATACGCAGTATTTT. It translates to CASSLGRTNSHTDTQYF.

A remark on this clone: Other DNA sequences in the same sample also yield this CDR3. The chain is built from TRBV28 and TRBJ1-6; D is ambiguous. Trimming shortened V by 2 bases and J by 7 bases, and 12 bases separated the two germline ends. This CDR3 is 15 amino acids long. Germline CDR1 MDHEN, CDR2 SYDVKM. The CDR3 sequence: CASSLEAVRNSPLHF. CDR3 coding DNA: TGTGCCAGCAGTTTAGAGGCAGTGAGAAATTCACCCCTCCACTTT.

The CDR3 DNA follows: TGTGCCAGTAGTATAGGGGCAGGGGCCAACGTCCTGACTTTC. Amino acid sequence: CASSIGAGANVLTF. This chain joins TRBV19 and TRBJ2-6; D gene unclear. CDR1 and CDR2 (germline): LNHDA, SQIVND (reference sequence). The CDR3 is 14 residues long. V lost 1 base, J lost 4 bases, and 5 bases lay in between.

The chain combines TRBV27 with TRBJ1-1; D not certain. V was shortened by 11 bases and J by 8 bases, with 18 bases between the two germline ends. The CDR3 runs to 12 residues. In germline, CDR1 is MNHEY, CDR2 SMNVEV (reference sequence). CDR3: CASGFLSGEAFF. CDR3 nucleotide sequence: TGTGCCTCGGGGTTCCTCTCCGGAGAAGCTTTCTTT.

The chain has TRBV6-2 or TRBV6-3 and TRBJ1-6; D is perhaps TRBD1 (6 bases). The CDR3 sequence is 15 residues long. The germline V gene has CDR1 MNHEY and CDR2 SVGEGT. Trimming pared 5 bases from V and 1 base from J, leaving 9 bases between. CDR3 protein: CASSGDNSYNSPLHF. The CDR3, as DNA: TGTGCCAGCAGTGGGGACAATTCCTATAATTCACCCCTCCACTTT.